Presented here are 26 T cell receptor beta chains from one specimen sequenced in a study of T-cell reconstitution after alpha-beta-depleted transplantation in children. The TCRbeta library incorporated unique molecular identifiers. TCRdb fed the PCR reads into MiXCR, producing one record per CDR3 protein. The sample lists under 35,000 distinct CDR3 sequences; around 6.3% were seen once. Material: PBMCs, mostly from graft donor cells, obtained 180 days after TCRalphabeta/CD19-depleted stem cell transplant. The receptors come from a male patient under 18 who had a stem cell transplant for acute myeloid leukemia, so the T cells may come from the graft donor.

This clonotype was observed many times. This chain uses TRBV18 with TRBJ2-5; D remains unclear. Germline V gives CDR1 KGHSH, CDR2 LQKENI. The CDR3 loop spans 13 amino acids. With 2 bases removed from V and 3 bases from J, the gap between germline ends came to 7 bases. CDR3 DNA: TGTGCCAGCTCACCAGGGTTCGAAGAGACCCAGTACTTC. Protein: CASSPGFEETQYF.

At least ten counts were recorded for this clonotype. The chain carries TRBV6-6 and TRBJ1-2; 7 bases agree with TRBD1. Germline CDR1 and CDR2: MNHNY and SVGAGI (reference sequence). With 4 bases clipped from V and 4 bases from J, the junction kept 3 bases outside the gene matches. The CDR3 consists of 13 residues. The CDR3 nucleotides are TGTGCCAGCAGTTTGGCAGGGGGCTATGGCTACACCTTC. Its translation is CASSLAGGYGYTF.

The rearrangement uses TRBV19 and TRBJ2-1; a weak D match, TRBD2 (7 bases). Trimming shortened V by 5 bases and J by 4 bases, and 15 bases separated the two germline ends. The CDR3 length is 15 residues. Germline V gene sequence: CDR1 LNHDA, CDR2 SQIVND (reference sequence). The CDR3 sequence: CASSAGRGIYNEQFF. DNA of the CDR3: TGTGCCAGTAGTGCGGGGAGGGGGATTTACAATGAGCAGTTCTTC. The whole variable domain, filled in from reference TRBV19 and TRBJ2-1, reads DGGITQSPKYLFRKEGQNVTLSCEQNLNHDAMYWYRQDPGQGLRLIYYSQIVNDFQKGDIAEGYSVSREKKESFPLTVTSAQKNPTAFYLCASSAGRGIYNEQFFGPGTRLTVL.

J is TRBJ1-1 and V is TRBV19; the D gene is possibly TRBD1 (6 bases). Trimming removed 1 base at V and 1 base at J, with 10 bases between. This CDR3 is 15 amino acids long. The germline V gene encodes CDR1 LNHDA and CDR2 SQIVND (reference sequence). In DNA, the CDR3 is TGTGCCAGTAGTATAGGGGGGGCAAAGAACACTGAAGCTTTCTTT. Its protein is CASSIGGAKNTEAFF.

This clonotype was counted at least ten times. The gene calls are TRBV5-4 and TRBJ2-5, with D perhaps TRBD1 or TRBD2 (5 bases each). The CDR3 runs 13 residues. The germline gives CDR1 SGHNT, CDR2 YYREEE (reference sequence). The V and J ends lost 5 bases and 5 bases respectively, with 13 bases between them. Here the CDR3 DNA reads TGTGCCAGCAGGGCGAGCGAGGGGGAGACCCAGTACTTC. Protein product: CASRASEGETQYF. The whole variable domain, remainder taken from reference TRBV5-4 and TRBJ2-5, is ETGVTQSPTHLIKTRGQQVTLRCSSQSGHNTVSWYQQALGQGPQFIFQYYREEENGRGNFPPRFSGLQFPNYSSELNVNALELDDSALYLCASRASEGETQYFGPGTRLLVL.

This clonotype has at least ten counts. The V call is TRBV2, the J call TRBJ2-4; no reliable D call. The CDR3 runs to 12 residues. Trimming left V 6 bases short and J 9 bases short, with 12 bases between. CDR1 SNHLY and CDR2 FYNNEI come from the germline V gene. CDR3 sequence: CASRLLPTIQYF. The CDR3, as DNA: TGTGCCAGCAGGCTCCTCCCCACCATTCAGTACTTC.

This clonotype was recorded at least ten times. The V and J genes are TRBV5-1 and TRBJ1-1; D not resolved. Per germline, CDR1 SGHRS and CDR2 YFSETQ. The CDR3 sequence is 15 residues long. V was clipped by 6 bases and J by 1 base, with 16 bases between them. CDR3 loop: CASTNGAPGNTEAFF. DNA of the CDR3: TGCGCCAGCACAAACGGTGCCCCAGGGAACACTGAAGCTTTCTTT.

This clonotype showed up many times. The V call is TRBV7-2, the J call TRBJ1-6, with unresolved D. Looked up from germline, CDR1 is SGHTA and CDR2 is FQGNSA. The CDR3 has 11 residues. The V gene lost 5 bases and the J gene lost 7 bases, with 3 bases spanning the gap. The CDR3 sequence: CASSLNSPLHF. The DNA of the CDR3 is TGTGCCAGCAGCCTCAATTCACCCCTCCACTTT.

The sample holds many counts of this clonotype. This chain links TRBV6-2 or TRBV6-3 with TRBJ2-7, with TRBD2 matching over 7 bases. The length of the CDR3 is 15 residues. The V gene end was trimmed by 2 bases and the J gene end by 7 bases; junction bases not matched to a gene: 11. Germline loops: CDR1 MNHEY, CDR2 SVGEGT. The CDR3 protein is CASSYTGGLRGEQYF. CDR3 DNA sequence: TGTGCCAGCAGTTACACGGGGGGACTGCGTGGGGAGCAGTACTTC.

This clonotype was counted ten times or more. J is TRBJ1-2 and V is TRBV7-2; TRBD1 agrees at 7 bases. Germline V gene data show CDR1 as SGHTA and CDR2 as FQGNSA. The CDR3 is 15 residues long. V trimming: 3 bases; J trimming: 3 bases; junction bases outside the gene matches: 7. The CDR3: CASSLGFRGDYGYTF. CDR3 bases: TGTGCCAGCAGCTTGGGATTCAGGGGGGACTATGGCTACACCTTC.

This clonotype was recorded at least ten times. The chain couples TRBV6-2 or TRBV6-3 to TRBJ2-2, with 10 bases lining up with TRBD2. Trimming at V came to 2 bases and at J to 5 bases, leaving 5 bases not matched to a gene. The CDR3 is 16 residues long. Germline loops: CDR1 MNHEY, CDR2 SVGEGT. CDR3 protein: CASSYLGLAETGELFF. In DNA, the CDR3 is TGTGCCAGCAGTTACCTCGGACTAGCGGAGACCGGGGAGCTGTTTTTT.

This clonotype was found many times. The chain has TRBV7-3 and TRBJ1-1; 8 bases line up with TRBD1. This CDR3 has 13 amino acids. Germline CDR1 is SGHTA and CDR2 is FQGTGA. The V segment lost 5 bases and the J segment 7 bases; nucleotides outside the gene matches: 6. The CDR3 sequence is CASSPGQVIEAFF. The DNA of the CDR3 is TGTGCCAGCAGCCCGGGACAGGTGATTGAAGCTTTCTTT.

This clonotype was seen ten or more times. Written as DNA, the CDR3 is TGTGCCAGCCGTAACGCGTGGGGGGCGCGGGACACTGAAGCTTTCTTT. It encodes CASRNAWGARDTEAFF. The chain links TRBV6-2 or TRBV6-3 to TRBJ1-1; perhaps TRBD1 as D (6 bases). Germline CDR1 reads MNHEY; CDR2 reads SVGEGT. This CDR3 has 16 amino acids. Between the trimmed V and J ends, which lost 8 bases and 3 bases, there was a span of 22 bases.

This clonotype was counted ten times or more. In nucleotides, the CDR3 is TGTGCCAGCAGCTACGGACTAGCGGTCTCCTACAATGAGCAGTTCTTC. Translation: CASSYGLAVSYNEQFF. This chain connects TRBV7-2 to TRBJ2-1, with TRBD2 matching over 10 bases. The CDR3 totals 16 residues. V trimming: 4 bases; J trimming: 0 bases; junction bases outside the gene matches: 3. Germline lookup yields CDR1 SGHTA and CDR2 FQGNSA.

This clonotype has a count of ten or more. J is TRBJ1-1 and V is TRBV19; the D is unclear. The germline V and J ends were trimmed by 6 bases and 0 bases, with 11 bases remaining between them. CDR1 and CDR2 (germline): LNHDA, SQIVND (reference sequence). The CDR3 consists of 14 residues. In nucleotides, the CDR3 is TGTGCCAGTAGCCCCGGACTCATGAACACTGAAGCTTTCTTT. As protein: CASSPGLMNTEAFF.

Ten or more counts support this clonotype. CDR3: CASSAQGATTDTQYF. The CDR3, as DNA: TGTGCCAGCAGTGCACAGGGGGCCACCACAGATACGCAGTATTTT. The chain is built from TRBV12-3 or TRBV12-4 and TRBJ2-3, with 9 positions matching TRBD1. The CDR3 sequence is 15 residues long. V trimming: 5 bases; J trimming: 2 bases; junction bases outside the gene matches: 5.

This clonotype was seen repeatedly, ten times or more. The genes are TRBV5-8 and TRBJ2-3; TRBD2 matches 9 bases. The V and J ends lost 2 bases and 1 base, in that order; junction bases with no gene match: 2. The CDR3 totals 15 residues. The V gene's germline CDR1 is SGHTS and CDR2 YDEGEE. The CDR3 sequence: CASSFASGGTDTQYF. Here the CDR3 DNA reads TGTGCCAGCAGCTTCGCTAGCGGGGGCACAGATACGCAGTATTTT.

This clonotype has ten or more counts. This chain joins TRBV24-1 and TRBJ2-5, with 7 positions matching TRBD2. The CDR3 is made up of 15 amino acids. Unmatched junction bases numbered 10, after V lost 5 bases and J lost 5 bases. Germline loops: CDR1 KGHDR, CDR2 SFDVKD. This CDR3 reads CATSVAGALQETQYF. The CDR3 region has the DNA TGTGCCACCAGTGTCGCGGGAGCGTTACAGGAGACCCAGTACTTC.

In this sample, this clonotype turned up many times. The rearrangement uses TRBV4-2 and TRBJ2-1; D not resolved. V shed 0 bases and J shed 8 bases, with 8 bases lying between them. Germline CDR1 LGHNA, CDR2 YNFKEQ. The CDR3 has 13 residues. CDR3 sequence (DNA): TGTGCCAGCAGCCAAGATGGTGACGATGAGCAGTTCTTC. Its protein is CASSQDGDDEQFF.

This clonotype was counted ten times or more. V is TRBV6-1 and J is TRBJ2-3, with a tentative D call TRBD2 (7 bases). Germline CDR1 reads MNHNS; CDR2 reads SASEGT. This CDR3 contains 16 residues. V was clipped by 7 bases and J by 1 base, with 18 bases between them. Written as DNA, the CDR3 is TGTGCCAGCAACCGGGGGGCGGGACGGGGCACAGATACGCAGTATTTT. Its translation is CASNRGAGRGTDTQYF.

Ten or more counts support this clonotype. The chain links TRBV7-9 to TRBJ1-1, with D perhaps TRBD1 (5 bases). Germline loops: CDR1 SEHNR, CDR2 FQNEAQ (reference sequence). Trimming took off 5 bases at V and 1 base at J, with 11 bases between the two ends. This CDR3 is 14 amino acids long. The CDR3 sequence is CASSLGTENTEAFF. The CDR3 coding sequence is TGTGCCAGCAGCCTCGGGACCGAGAACACTGAAGCTTTCTTT.

This clonotype was seen ten or more times. The V gene is TRBV28, the J gene TRBJ1-1, with 10 bases matching TRBD1. Trimming cost V 6 bases and J 5 bases; bases outside gene matches: 6. Germline assignment: CDR1 MDHEN and CDR2 SYDVKM. CDR3 length: 14 amino acids. The CDR3 DNA reads TGTGCCAGCAGATCCGGACAGGGGGGGACTGAAGCTTTCTTT. Translated: CASRSGQGGTEAFF.

Ten or more counts support this clonotype. The chain employs TRBV7-8 and TRBJ2-2, with 11 nucleotides matching TRBD2. V shed 5 bases, J shed 2 bases, and the junction held 10 bases outside the gene matches. Germline V gene sequence: CDR1 SGHVS, CDR2 FQNEAQ. The CDR3 is 18 amino acids. For the CDR3, the DNA is TGTGCCAGCAGCGCCCGTATAGCGGGAGGGATTAACACCGGGGAGCTGTTTTTT. This encodes CASSARIAGGINTGELFF.

The sample holds many counts of this clonotype. This chain uses TRBV12-3 or TRBV12-4 with TRBJ1-2; D is undetermined. V was pared by 3 bases and J by 0 bases, with 5 bases between. This CDR3 has 13 amino acids. This CDR3 reads CASSFGSNYGYTF. In nucleotides, the CDR3 is TGTGCCAGCAGTTTCGGATCTAACTATGGCTACACCTTC.

This clonotype was counted at least ten times. This chain links TRBV9 with TRBJ2-3; D is undetermined. V shed 2 bases and J shed 1 base, with 2 bases lying between them. The CDR3 sequence is 12 residues long. Germline CDR1 and CDR2: SGDLS and YYNGEE. The CDR3 here is CASSVGTDTQYF. The CDR3 DNA sequence: TGTGCCAGCAGCGTCGGCACAGATACGCAGTATTTT.

This clonotype occurred many times. The chain couples TRBV2 to TRBJ2-1; perhaps TRBD2 as D (7 bases). The CDR3 runs to 15 residues. CDR1 SNHLY and CDR2 FYNNEI come from the germline V gene. The germline V and J ends were trimmed by 6 bases and 8 bases, with 20 bases remaining between them. The CDR3 reads CASRGGGLSRDEQFF. The CDR3 DNA is TGTGCCAGCAGGGGGGGGGGGCTATCCCGGGATGAGCAGTTCTTC.